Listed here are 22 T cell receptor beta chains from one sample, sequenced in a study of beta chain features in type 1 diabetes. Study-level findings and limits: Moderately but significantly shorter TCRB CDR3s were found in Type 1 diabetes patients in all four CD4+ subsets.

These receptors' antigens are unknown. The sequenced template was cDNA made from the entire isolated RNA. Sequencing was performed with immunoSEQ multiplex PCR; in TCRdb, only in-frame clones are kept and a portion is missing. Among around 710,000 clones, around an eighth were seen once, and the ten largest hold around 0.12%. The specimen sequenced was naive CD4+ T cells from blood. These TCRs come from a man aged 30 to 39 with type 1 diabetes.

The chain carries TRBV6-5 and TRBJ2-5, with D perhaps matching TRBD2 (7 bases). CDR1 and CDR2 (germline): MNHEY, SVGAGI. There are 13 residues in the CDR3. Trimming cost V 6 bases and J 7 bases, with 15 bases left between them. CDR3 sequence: CASSGAGAGTQYF. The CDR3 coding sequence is TGTGCCAGCAGCGGGGCGGGGGCTGGGACCCAGTACTTC.

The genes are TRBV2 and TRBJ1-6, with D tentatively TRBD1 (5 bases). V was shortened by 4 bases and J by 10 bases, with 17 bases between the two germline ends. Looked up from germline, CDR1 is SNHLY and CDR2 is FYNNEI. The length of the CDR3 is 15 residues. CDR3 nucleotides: TGTGCCAGCAGTGTTCTAGAGCCAGGGAGATCACCCCTCCACTTT. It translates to CASSVLEPGRSPLHF.

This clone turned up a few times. The CDR3 DNA reads TGTGCCACTTCTGGGGGGAATCAGCCCCAGCATTTT. Amino acid sequence: CATSGGNQPQHF. The rearrangement links TRBV19 to TRBJ1-5; D possibly corresponds to TRBD1 (5 bases). Trimming took 10 bases from V and 4 from J, leaving 11 bases between them. This CDR3 contains 12 residues. Germline V gives CDR1 LNHDA, CDR2 SQIVND (reference sequence).

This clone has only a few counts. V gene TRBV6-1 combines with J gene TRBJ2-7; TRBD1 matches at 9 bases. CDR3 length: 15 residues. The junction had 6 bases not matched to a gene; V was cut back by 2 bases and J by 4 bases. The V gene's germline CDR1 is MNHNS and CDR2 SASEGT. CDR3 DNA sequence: TGTGCCAGCAGTGAACGGGGCGACAGGGGGTACGAGCAGTACTTC. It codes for CASSERGDRGYEQYF.

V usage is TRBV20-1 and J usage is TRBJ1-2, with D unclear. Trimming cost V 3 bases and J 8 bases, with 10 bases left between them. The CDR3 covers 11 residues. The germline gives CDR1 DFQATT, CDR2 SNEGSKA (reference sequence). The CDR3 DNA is TGCAGTGCTAGTTCCCTAGGGGGCTACACCTTC. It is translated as CSASSLGGYTF.

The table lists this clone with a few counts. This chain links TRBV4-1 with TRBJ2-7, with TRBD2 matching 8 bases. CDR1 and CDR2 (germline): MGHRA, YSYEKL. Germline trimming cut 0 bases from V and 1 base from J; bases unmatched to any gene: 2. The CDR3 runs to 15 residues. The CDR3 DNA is TGCGCCAGCAGCCAAGAATTAGCGGGGTCCTACGAGCAGTACTTC. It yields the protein CASSQELAGSYEQYF.

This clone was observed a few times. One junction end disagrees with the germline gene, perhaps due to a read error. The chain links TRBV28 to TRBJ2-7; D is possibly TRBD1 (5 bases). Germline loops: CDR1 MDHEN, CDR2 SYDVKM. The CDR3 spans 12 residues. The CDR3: CASSLLRGEQYF. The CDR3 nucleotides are TGTGCCAGCAGCTTATTAAGGGGCGAGCAGTACTTC.

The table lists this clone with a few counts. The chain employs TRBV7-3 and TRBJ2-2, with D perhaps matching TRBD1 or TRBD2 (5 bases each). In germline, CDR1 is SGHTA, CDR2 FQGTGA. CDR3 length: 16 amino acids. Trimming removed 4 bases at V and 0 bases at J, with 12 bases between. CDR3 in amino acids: CASSSSRDANTGELFF. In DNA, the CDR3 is TGTGCCAGCAGCTCCTCCAGGGACGCGAACACCGGGGAGCTGTTTTTT.

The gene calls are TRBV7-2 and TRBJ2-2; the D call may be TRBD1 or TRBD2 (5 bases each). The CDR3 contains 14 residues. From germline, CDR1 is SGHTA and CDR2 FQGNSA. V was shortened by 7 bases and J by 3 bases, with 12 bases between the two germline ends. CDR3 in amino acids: CASTAGADTGELFF. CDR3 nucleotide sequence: TGTGCCAGCACCGCCGGGGCTGACACCGGGGAGCTGTTTTTT.

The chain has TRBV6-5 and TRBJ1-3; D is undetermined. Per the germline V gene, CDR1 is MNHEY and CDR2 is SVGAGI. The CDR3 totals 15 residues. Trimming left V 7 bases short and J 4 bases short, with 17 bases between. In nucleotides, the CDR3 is TGTGCCAGCACCCCGGATCGGGGAGAGGGAAACACCATATATTTT. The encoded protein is CASTPDRGEGNTIYF.

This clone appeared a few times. Written as DNA, the CDR3 is TGTGCCAGCAGCCCCTGGACAGGGGCTAACTATGGCTACACCTTC. Translated, it gives CASSPWTGANYGYTF. The chain recombines TRBV9 with TRBJ1-2; 9 bases are shared with TRBD1. CDR1 SGDLS and CDR2 YYNGEE come from the germline V gene. This CDR3 spans 15 amino acids. J gave up 0 bases and V 4 bases, and 4 bases lay outside the gene matches.

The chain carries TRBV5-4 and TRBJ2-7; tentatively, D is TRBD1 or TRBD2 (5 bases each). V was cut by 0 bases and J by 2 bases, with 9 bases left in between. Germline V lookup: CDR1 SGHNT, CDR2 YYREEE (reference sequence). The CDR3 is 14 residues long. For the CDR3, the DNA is TGTGCCAGCAGCTTGGCAGGGAGTCCCTACGAGCAGTACTTC. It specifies CASSLAGSPYEQYF.

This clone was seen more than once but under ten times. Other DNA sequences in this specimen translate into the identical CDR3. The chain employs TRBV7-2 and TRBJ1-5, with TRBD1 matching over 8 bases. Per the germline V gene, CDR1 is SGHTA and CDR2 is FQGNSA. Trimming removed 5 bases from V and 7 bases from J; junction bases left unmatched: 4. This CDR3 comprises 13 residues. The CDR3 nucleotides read TGTGCCAGCAGCGCACAGGGGGACCAGCCCCAGCATTTT. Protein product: CASSAQGDQPQHF.

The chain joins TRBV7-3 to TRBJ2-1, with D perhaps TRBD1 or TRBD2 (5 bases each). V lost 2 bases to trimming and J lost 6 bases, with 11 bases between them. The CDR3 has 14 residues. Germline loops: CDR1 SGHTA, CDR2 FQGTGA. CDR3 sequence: CASSLPGSFNEQFF. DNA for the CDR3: TGTGCCAGCAGCTTACCAGGGAGTTTCAATGAGCAGTTCTTC. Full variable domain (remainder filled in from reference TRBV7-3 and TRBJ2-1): GAGVSQTPSNKVTEKGKYVELRCDPISGHTALYWYRQSLGQGPEFLIYFQGTGAADDSGLPNDRFFAVRPEGSVSTLKIQRTERGDSAVYLCASSLPGSFNEQFFGPGTRLTVL.

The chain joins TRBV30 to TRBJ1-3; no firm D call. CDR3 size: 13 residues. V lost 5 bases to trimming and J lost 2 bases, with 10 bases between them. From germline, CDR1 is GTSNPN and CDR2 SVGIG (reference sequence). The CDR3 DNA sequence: TGTGCCTGGCGGCAGGCGCCTGGAAACACCATATATTTT. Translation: CAWRQAPGNTIYF. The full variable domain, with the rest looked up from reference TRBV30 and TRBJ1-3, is SQTIHQWPATLVQPVGSPLSLECTVEGTSNPNLYWYRQAAGRGLQLLFYSVGIGQISSEVPQNLSASRPQDRQFILSSKKLLLSDSGFYLCAWRQAPGNTIYFGEGSWLTVV.

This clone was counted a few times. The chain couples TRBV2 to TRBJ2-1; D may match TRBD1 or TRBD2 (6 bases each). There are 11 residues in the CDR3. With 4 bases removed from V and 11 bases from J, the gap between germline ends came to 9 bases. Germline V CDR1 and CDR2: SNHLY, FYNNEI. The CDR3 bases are TGTGCCAGCAGTGGGGGGGCGAAGCAGTTCTTC. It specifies CASSGGAKQFF.

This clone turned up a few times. In nucleotides, the CDR3 is TGTGCCAGCAGCTTCAACCGAGCGAGGTTCAACGTCCTGACTTTC. It yields the protein CASSFNRARFNVLTF. The chain uses TRBV7-9 and TRBJ2-6; D gene unclear. V lost 3 bases and J lost 9, with 15 bases in between. Germline V CDR1 and CDR2: SEHNR, FQNEAQ (reference sequence). This CDR3 contains 15 residues.

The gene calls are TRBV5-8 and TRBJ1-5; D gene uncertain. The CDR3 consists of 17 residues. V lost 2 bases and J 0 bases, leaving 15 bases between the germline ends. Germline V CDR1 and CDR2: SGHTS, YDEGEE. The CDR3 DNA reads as TGTGCCAGCAGCTTTAGCTCCAGGACCGATAGCAATCAGCCCCAGCATTTT. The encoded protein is CASSFSSRTDSNQPQHF.

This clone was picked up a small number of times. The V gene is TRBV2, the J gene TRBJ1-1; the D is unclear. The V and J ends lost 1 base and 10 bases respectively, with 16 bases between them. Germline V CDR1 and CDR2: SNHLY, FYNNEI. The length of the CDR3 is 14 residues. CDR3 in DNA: TGTGCCAGCAGTGAAGGGGAGGCACAAGGGCGAGCTTTCTTT. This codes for CASSEGEAQGRAFF. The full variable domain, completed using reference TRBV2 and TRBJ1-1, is EPEVTQTPSHQVTQMGQEVILRCVPISNHLYFYWYRQILGQKVEFLVSFYNNEISEKSEIFDDQFSVERPDGSNFTLKIRSTKLEDSAMYFCASSEGEAQGRAFFGQGTRLTVV.

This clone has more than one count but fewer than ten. The CDR3 nucleotides read TGTGCCAGCTCACCTTGGACAGGGGGACAACGTTCCTACAATGAGCAGTTCTTC. Residues: CASSPWTGGQRSYNEQFF. The chain couples TRBV18 to TRBJ2-1, with TRBD1 matching over 10 bases. The CDR3 length is 18 residues. The V and J ends lost 3 bases and 1 base, in that order; junction bases with no gene match: 9. CDR1 KGHSH and CDR2 LQKENI come from the germline V gene.

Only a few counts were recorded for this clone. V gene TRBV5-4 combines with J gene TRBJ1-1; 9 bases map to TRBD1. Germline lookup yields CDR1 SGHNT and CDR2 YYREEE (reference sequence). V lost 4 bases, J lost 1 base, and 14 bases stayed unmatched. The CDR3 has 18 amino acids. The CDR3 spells CASSTDRDRVVANTEAFF. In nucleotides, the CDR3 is TGTGCCAGCAGCACGGACCGGGACAGGGTTGTCGCGAACACTGAAGCTTTCTTT.

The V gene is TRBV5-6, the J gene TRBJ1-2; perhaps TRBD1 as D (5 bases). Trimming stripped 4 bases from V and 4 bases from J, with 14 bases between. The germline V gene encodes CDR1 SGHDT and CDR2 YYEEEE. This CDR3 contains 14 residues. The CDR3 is CASSPLAGLYGYTF. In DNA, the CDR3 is TGTGCCAGCAGCCCCCTAGCAGGGCTCTATGGCTACACCTTC.